What follows are 2 T cell receptor gamma chains derived from one specimen sequenced in a study of intestinal T cells in coeliac disease (dated by TCRdb to 2020 to 2021). The protocol used for the library was multiplex PCR. The instrument was an Ion Torrent PGM. TRG repertoires were amplified from around 200 ng of biopsy DNA using the LymphoTrack kit, whose primers carry Illumina adapters. With CATT, TCRdb called clones again from the public reads; duplicate DNA rows were later joined. This sample gives approximately 1,600 gamma-chain clones in total; approximately 56% of them show up just once. Of the sample, approximately 5% is held by the ten largest clones. For each case, genomic DNA was extracted from ten 5-um FFPE scrolls with the QIAamp DNA FFPE tissue kit. Sequences were obtained from a duodenal biopsy. These receptors were collected from a human donor with celiac disease.

This clone appeared a single time. The genes are TRGV11 and TRGJ1 or TRGJ2. TRGV11 is classed as an ORF, of uncertain function. There are 13 residues in the CDR3. With V trimmed by 5 bases and J by 12 bases, 13 bases remained unmatched. The CDR3 sequence: CACWIMLIIRKLF. DNA for the CDR3: TGTGCCTGCTGGATTATGTTAATTATAAGGAAACTCTTT.

This clone is judged large. The chain uses TRGV10 and TRGJ1 or TRGJ2. TRGV10 is marked as an open reading frame, function uncertain. J was trimmed by 4 bases and V by 8 bases; bases with no gene match: 3. The CDR3 has 11 residues. CDR3 sequence: CAAWAYYKKLF. The CDR3 DNA reads as TGTGCTGCGTGGGCCTATTATAAGAAACTCTTT.